One sample yielded the 31 T cell receptor beta chains listed below, sequenced in a study of shared clonotypes between healthy human individuals. Assay: immunoSEQ multiplex PCR; the TCRdb copy retains only in-frame clones and omits some. The sample records more than 2,000,000 clones, around nine tenths being singletons. The sample taken for sequencing was naive CD4+ T cells sorted from blood. Subset of the sample: CD45RA+ positively selected. Receptors originate from a man between 18 and 29 years old in good health.

This chain uses TRBV15 with TRBJ2-1; possibly TRBD2 for D (5 bases). Germline V gene lookup returns CDR1 LNHNV and CDR2 YYDKDF (reference sequence). The ends were cut back, 0 bases at V and 12 bases at J, with 24 bases in the middle. There are 17 residues in the CDR3. The CDR3 DNA follows: TGTGCCACCAGCAGAGAGAGGGCAGACCTACCCGCCTCGGGGCAGTTCTTC. It is translated as CATSRERADLPASGQFF.

The chain joins TRBV7-9 to TRBJ2-7; D gene ambiguous. V was pared by 3 bases and J by 4 bases, with 7 bases between. In germline, CDR1 is SEHNR, CDR2 FQNEAQ (reference sequence). The CDR3 length is 12 residues. CDR3 in amino acids: CASSFQDYEQYF. The CDR3 region has the DNA TGTGCCAGCAGCTTCCAAGATTACGAGCAGTACTTC.

The chain has TRBV6-6 and TRBJ2-7; D possibly corresponds to TRBD1 (6 bases). The CDR3 totals 16 residues. In germline, CDR1 is MNHNY, CDR2 SVGAGI (reference sequence). V lost 2 bases and J lost 0, with 14 bases in between. CDR3: CASSYQGGTNSYEQYF. CDR3 coding DNA: TGTGCCAGCAGTTACCAAGGGGGTACCAACTCCTACGAGCAGTACTTC.

The rearrangement uses TRBV19 and TRBJ1-2; D perhaps matches TRBD1 (6 bases). The CDR3 runs to 15 residues. Between the trimmed V and J ends, which lost 5 bases and 7 bases, there was a span of 20 bases. Germline V gene lookup returns CDR1 LNHDA and CDR2 SQIVND (reference sequence). CDR3 loop: CASSLLRTDFLGYTF. Here the CDR3 DNA reads TGTGCCAGTAGTCTACTCCGGACAGATTTTCTTGGCTACACCTTC.

The sample holds one count of this clone. The rearrangement links TRBV5-6 to TRBJ2-7; 8 bases map to TRBD1. J was trimmed by 6 bases and V by 5 bases; bases with no gene match: 13. The CDR3 is 15 residues long. Germline CDR1 SGHDT, CDR2 YYEEEE. CDR3 sequence reads: CASRNSGGQAREQYF. DNA of the CDR3: TGTGCCAGCAGGAACTCAGGGGGACAGGCGCGCGAGCAGTACTTC. Combining the CDR3 with reference TRBV5-6 and TRBJ2-7 gives the whole variable domain DAGVTQSPTHLIKTRGQQVTLRCSPKSGHDTVSWYQQALGQGPQFIFQYYEEEERQRGNFPDRFSGHQFPNYSSELNVNALLLGDSALYLCASRNSGGQAREQYFGPGTRLTVT.

The rearrangement links TRBV2 to TRBJ1-5; TRBD1 agrees at 8 bases. There are 15 residues in the CDR3. Per the germline V gene, CDR1 is SNHLY and CDR2 is FYNNEI. The junction had 4 bases not matched to a gene; V was cut back by 5 bases and J by 1 base. The CDR3 coding sequence is TGTGCCAGCAGTTATACAGGGGGAAGCAATCAGCCCCAGCATTTT. Its translation: CASSYTGGSNQPQHF.

The rearrangement joins TRBV19 to TRBJ1-1, with 7 nucleotides matching TRBD1. Germline-derived CDR1 and CDR2 are LNHDA and SQIVND (reference sequence). Trimming at V came to 2 bases and at J to 4 bases, leaving 7 bases not matched to a gene. The CDR3 consists of 15 residues. CDR3 in DNA: TGTGCCAGTAGTATATACCCAGGGGGTGTCACTGAAGCTTTCTTT. Its translation: CASSIYPGGVTEAFF.

This chain connects TRBV5-6 to TRBJ1-1; D unresolved. Germline CDR1 reads SGHDT; CDR2 reads YYEEEE. The CDR3 extends over 13 amino acids. Trimming left V 4 bases short and J 0 bases short, with 7 bases between. In DNA, the CDR3 is TGTGCCAGCAGCCGATTAATGAACACTGAAGCTTTCTTT. This sequence encodes CASSRLMNTEAFF.

The chain has TRBV30 and TRBJ2-7, with 11 bases identical to TRBD2. This CDR3 region has 20 residues. Germline V gene data show CDR1 as GTSNPN and CDR2 as SVGIG (reference sequence). Trimming at V came to 0 bases and at J to 5 bases, leaving 21 bases not matched to a gene. Here the CDR3 DNA reads TGTGCCTGGAGTGTACGTACATCGGGGCTAGCGGGAGGTCGGGGCGACGAGCAGTACTTC. Translating gives CAWSVRTSGLAGGRGDEQYF. Using reference TRBV30 and TRBJ2-7 for the parts outside the CDR3, the full variable domain is SQTIHQWPATLVQPVGSPLSLECTVEGTSNPNLYWYRQAAGRGLQLLFYSVGIGQISSEVPQNLSASRPQDRQFILSSKKLLLSDSGFYLCAWSVRTSGLAGGRGDEQYFGPGTRLTVT.

The V and J genes are TRBV18 and TRBJ2-7, with a possible D match to TRBD1 (6 bases). CDR1 is KGHSH and CDR2 is LQKENI in the germline V gene. V was pared by 3 bases and J by 6 bases, with 12 bases between. This CDR3 is built from 13 residues. The CDR3 is CASSPPGQGEQYF. CDR3 coding DNA: TGTGCCAGCTCACCCCCGGGACAAGGCGAGCAGTACTTC. Combining the CDR3 with reference TRBV18 and TRBJ2-7 gives the whole variable domain NAGVMQNPRHLVRRRGQEARLRCSPMKGHSHVYWYRQLPEEGLKFMVYLQKENIIDESGMPKERFSAEFPKEGPSILRIQQVVRGDSAAYFCASSPPGQGEQYFGPGTRLTVT.

V and J are TRBV9 and TRBJ1-1; 7 bases are a match to TRBD1. With V trimmed by 2 bases and J by 6 bases, 7 bases remained unmatched. Germline CDR1 SGDLS, CDR2 YYNGEE. The CDR3 totals 14 residues. CDR3 sequence reads: CASSVTGLIAEAFF. The CDR3 DNA follows: TGTGCCAGCAGCGTGACAGGGCTAATAGCTGAAGCTTTCTTT.

For this clone: The identical CDR3 is also encoded by other nucleotide sequences in the sample. This sequence joins TRBV6-5 and TRBJ1-1; 9 bases match TRBD1. Germline lookup yields CDR1 MNHEY and CDR2 SVGAGI. CDR3 length: 14 residues. The junction had 7 bases not matched to a gene; V was cut back by 6 bases and J by 5 bases. CDR3 bases: TGTGCCAGCAGCTCCGGGACAGGGCTTACTGAAGCTTTCTTT. Translation gives CASSSGTGLTEAFF.

This clone was found once. V is TRBV11-2 and J is TRBJ2-4, with D tentatively TRBD1 (5 bases). Germline-derived CDR1 and CDR2 are SGHAT and FQNNGV. V was shortened by 3 bases and J by 2 bases, with 14 bases between the two germline ends. CDR3 length: 16 residues. Written as DNA, the CDR3 is TGTGCCAGCAGCTTGAGGTCCCAGGGAACCAAAAACATTCAGTACTTC. It codes for CASSLRSQGTKNIQYF. Together with reference TRBV11-2 and TRBJ2-4, the CDR3 gives the full variable domain: EAGVAQSPRYKIIEKRQSVAFWCNPISGHATLYWYQQILGQGPKLLIQFQNNGVVDDSQLPKDRFSAERLKGVDSTLKIQPAKLEDSAVYLCASSLRSQGTKNIQYFGAGTRLSVL.

V and J are TRBV5-1 and TRBJ2-7; 9 positions agree with TRBD2. J gave up 3 bases and V 2 bases, and 9 bases lay outside the gene matches. The germline V gene encodes CDR1 SGHRS and CDR2 YFSETQ. This CDR3 is built from 16 residues. The CDR3 DNA sequence: TGCGCCAGCAGCTTTGCTACCGGGACTAGCAGCTACGAGCAGTACTTC. It codes for CASSFATGTSSYEQYF.

This chain uses TRBV28 with TRBJ2-5; D unresolved. The CDR3 loop spans 11 amino acids. Germline V gene lookup returns CDR1 MDHEN and CDR2 SYDVKM. V lost 3 bases, J lost 5 bases, and 4 bases lay in between. The CDR3 protein is CASSLYETQYF. The CDR3 DNA follows: TGTGCCAGCAGTTTGTACGAGACCCAGTACTTC.

The chain is built from TRBV19 and TRBJ2-7; 9 bases line up with TRBD1. V trimming: 4 bases; J trimming: 8 bases; junction bases outside the gene matches: 9. CDR3 length: 14 amino acids. The V gene's germline CDR1 is LNHDA and CDR2 SQIVND (reference sequence). CDR3 region: CASSKVPGQGKQYF. The CDR3 DNA is TGTGCCAGTAGTAAAGTGCCGGGACAGGGTAAGCAGTACTTC.

This clone was observed once. V gene TRBV6-1 combines with J gene TRBJ2-2; 8 positions match TRBD1. V shed 3 bases, J shed 13 bases, and the junction held 7 bases outside the gene matches. The CDR3 covers 13 residues. Germline V CDR1 and CDR2: MNHNS, SASEGT. This CDR3 is CASSDRDRGRLFF. CDR3 bases: TGTGCCAGCAGTGACCGCGACAGGGGACGGCTGTTTTTT.

The V and J genes are TRBV18 and TRBJ2-5; D gene ambiguous. Germline loops: CDR1 KGHSH, CDR2 LQKENI. CDR3 length: 13 amino acids. The V end lost 2 bases, the J end lost 4 bases, and 8 bases lay between the germline ends. The CDR3 here is CASSPAGRETQYF. The DNA of the CDR3 is TGTGCCAGCTCACCAGCAGGTCGAGAGACCCAGTACTTC.

In regard to this clone: The identical CDR3 is also encoded by other nucleotide sequences in the sample. The V and J genes are TRBV5-6 and TRBJ2-5, with D possibly TRBD1 on 6 matching bases. Trimming cost V 0 bases and J 2 bases, with 8 bases left between them. The CDR3 sequence is 14 residues long. CDR1 and CDR2 from the germline V gene are SGHDT and YYEEEE. CDR3 DNA: TGTGCCAGCAGCTTGGTAGGACAGCAAGAGACCCAGTACTTC. Its protein is CASSLVGQQETQYF.

The rearrangement joins TRBV6-1 to TRBJ2-3; D remains ambiguous. Germline CDR1 and CDR2: MNHNS and SASEGT. Between the trimmed V and J ends, which lost 6 bases and 6 bases, there was a span of 10 bases. This CDR3 has 12 amino acids. The CDR3 region has the DNA TGTGCCAGCAGGGTCATCGCGGATACGCAGTATTTT. Translating gives CASRVIADTQYF.

The J gene is TRBJ1-3, the V gene TRBV19; D unclear. The V end lost 5 bases, the J end lost 0 bases, and 11 bases lay between the germline ends. In germline, CDR1 is LNHDA, CDR2 SQIVND (reference sequence). The CDR3 covers 15 residues. The CDR3 loop reads CASSLLFISGNTIYF. The CDR3 DNA reads as TGTGCCAGTAGTCTTCTTTTTATCTCTGGAAACACCATATATTTT.

V usage is TRBV19 and J usage is TRBJ1-2, with 7 bases that match TRBD1. This CDR3 region has 13 residues. The V gene end was trimmed by 4 bases and the J gene end by 6 bases; junction bases not matched to a gene: 5. From germline, CDR1 is LNHDA and CDR2 SQIVND (reference sequence). Here the CDR3 reads CASSSGQVHGYTF. The CDR3 bases are TGTGCCAGTAGTAGCGGACAGGTCCATGGCTACACCTTC.

The V gene is TRBV9, the J gene TRBJ1-3; 9 bases agree with TRBD1. Germline V gene data show CDR1 as SGDLS and CDR2 as YYNGEE. Unmatched junction bases numbered 15, after V lost 3 bases and J lost 5 bases. The CDR3 totals 18 residues. DNA for the CDR3: TGTGCCAGCAGCGCCCCTCCCGGGACAGGGATTACTAGAAACACCATATATTTT. This translates into CASSAPPGTGITRNTIYF.

There are a few counts of this clone. The J gene is TRBJ1-1, the V gene TRBV28; no clear D. Germline CDR1 and CDR2: MDHEN and SYDVKM. The CDR3 is 12 amino acids. V was pared by 2 bases and J by 3 bases, with 4 bases between. The CDR3 region has the DNA TGTGCCAGCAGTTTACCGTACACTGAAGCTTTCTTT. It translates to CASSLPYTEAFF.

The chain joins TRBV7-5 to TRBJ2-5; the D segment call TRBD2 is taken from the table without a DNA check. TRBV7-5 is an annotated pseudogene. The CDR3 spans 17 residues. CDR3 nucleotides: TGTGCCAGATCCGGACTAGCGGGGGGGATGTACCAAGAGACCCAGTACTTC. Translated, it gives CARSGLAGGMYQETQYF.

About this clone itself: Other DNA sequences in the same sample also yield this CDR3. This chain links TRBV2 with TRBJ2-1; 9 nucleotides match TRBD1. In germline, CDR1 is SNHLY, CDR2 FYNNEI. V dropped 6 bases and J dropped 7; count of bases not matched to a gene: 7. The CDR3 has 14 amino acids. For the CDR3, the DNA is TGTGCCAGCAGCCTGGGACAGGGTGGAAATGAGCAGTTCTTC. Protein sequence: CASSLGQGGNEQFF.

J is TRBJ1-1 and V is TRBV29-1; 9 nucleotides agree with TRBD1. Trimming took 5 bases from V and 4 from J; bases not matched to a gene: 8. This CDR3 comprises 14 residues. CDR1 and CDR2 from the germline V gene are SQVTM and ANQGSEA. DNA of the CDR3: TGCAGCGTTTCCGGGACAGGGATTTTCACTGAAGCTTTCTTT. This sequence encodes CSVSGTGIFTEAFF.

The chain joins TRBV5-4 to TRBJ1-6, with 10 bases lining up with TRBD1. This CDR3 has 17 residues. The germline CDR1 and CDR2 sequences are SGHNT and YYREEE (reference sequence). With 4 bases clipped from V and 10 bases from J, the junction kept 14 bases outside the gene matches. For the CDR3, the DNA is TGTGCCAGCAGCCTCAAATACCCCGGGACAGGGGTGTCACCCCTCCACTTT. Its translation is CASSLKYPGTGVSPLHF.

J is TRBJ2-5 and V is TRBV5-1; D is uncertain. The end of the DNA fits TRBJ2-7 better, so the J call may be wrong. CDR3 size: 13 residues. The germline CDR1 and CDR2 sequences are SGHRS and YFSETQ. In nucleotides, the CDR3 is TGCGCCAGCAGCTTGGGCCTAGGACGCGAGCAGTACTTC. This translates into CASSLGLGREQYF.

The chain couples TRBV15 to TRBJ1-4, with a weak D call TRBD1 (5 bases). The V and J ends lost 0 bases and 7 bases respectively, with 15 bases between them. The CDR3 is 16 residues long. CDR1 is LNHNV, CDR2 YYDKDF, per germline (reference sequence). The CDR3 nucleotides are TGTGCCACCAGCAGAGATCTCTTAGACAGCACTGAAAAACTGTTTTTT. This codes for CATSRDLLDSTEKLFF.

As concerns this clone: This likely traces to a read error, being one base from a far larger clone. The sample holds other DNA sequences that translate to the same CDR3. This chain uses TRBV30 with TRBJ2-7; D not resolved. CDR1 and CDR2 from the germline V gene are GTSNPN and SVGIG (reference sequence). Trimming pared 0 bases from V and 3 bases from J, leaving 6 bases between. The CDR3 has 12 residues. CDR3 amino acids: CAWSVQGYEQYF. CDR3 sequence (DNA): TGTGCCTGGAGTGTACAAGGCTACGAGCAGTACTTC.